The entry below gives a single T cell receptor beta chain sequence along with its context. The sample belongs to a study of blood T cell repertoires in COVID-19. Only in-frame clones appear in the TCRdb table, and some are missing; sequencing was by immunoSEQ multiplex PCR. Among under 85,000 clones listed, more than 70% were seen once. Germline V gene lookup returns CDR1 SGHTA and CDR2 FQGNSA. The CDR3 extends over 14 amino acids. V lost 0 bases to trimming and J lost 5 bases, with 8 bases between them. The receptor comes from a man aged 45 to 65 with active COVID-19. Sequenced input: peripheral blood. The rearrangement joins TRBV7-2 to TRBJ2-1; the D is unclear. Here the CDR3 reads CASSLANRNNEQFF. In DNA form, the CDR3 reads TGTGCCAGCAGCTTAGCGAACAGAAACAATGAGCAGTTCTTC.